The 10 T cell receptor beta chains reported below all come from one sample, sequenced in a study of blood T cell repertoires in COVID-19. Assay: immunoSEQ multiplex PCR; the TCRdb copy retains only in-frame clones and omits some. The top ten hold over 4% of the sample, which has about 140,000 clones, 70% to 80% seen once. The sequenced sample was peripheral blood. Receptors were obtained from an elderly woman with active or convalescent COVID-19.

The J gene is TRBJ2-1, the V gene TRBV5-4, with 7 nucleotides matching TRBD1. CDR1 and CDR2 from the germline V gene are SGHNT and YYREEE (reference sequence). V lost 3 bases and J lost 3; bases outside the gene matches: 6. CDR3 length equals 15 residues. CDR3 bases: TGTGCCAGCAGCTCACAGGGGCGTTTCTACAATGAGCAGTTCTTC. Translation gives CASSSQGRFYNEQFF.

The CDR3 spells CASSEQGSLNYGYTF. The CDR3 DNA sequence: TGTGCCAGCAGCGAACAGGGTTCACTGAACTATGGCTACACCTTC. The genes are TRBV7-8 and TRBJ1-2, with TRBD1 as a possible D gene (6 bases). The V and J ends lost 5 bases and 2 bases respectively, with 15 bases between them. CDR3 length: 15 amino acids. CDR1 and CDR2 from the germline V gene are SGHVS and FQNEAQ.

The chain links TRBV13 to TRBJ1-1; D gene ambiguous. CDR3 length: 13 residues. Trimming took 5 bases from V and 1 from J, leaving 8 bases between them. Germline loops: CDR1 PRHDT, CDR2 FYEKMQ (reference sequence). CDR3 amino acids: CASSVRENTEAFF. The CDR3 nucleotides read TGTGCCAGCAGCGTCCGGGAGAACACTGAAGCTTTCTTT.

A few counts support this clone. The CDR3 reads CAWSVTRGAGEKLFF. DNA for the CDR3: TGTGCCTGGAGTGTGACCAGGGGCGCTGGTGAAAAACTGTTTTTT. The V call is TRBV30, the J call TRBJ1-4; D may be TRBD1 (6 bases). CDR3 length: 15 residues. Trimming removed 0 bases from V and 7 bases from J, with 15 bases in between. Germline V gene lookup returns CDR1 GTSNPN and CDR2 SVGIG (reference sequence).

The chain employs TRBV11-1 and TRBJ2-1; a weak D match, TRBD1 (5 bases). The CDR3 has 14 residues. The germline CDR1 and CDR2 sequences are SGHAT and FQDESV (reference sequence). V lost 2 bases, J lost 9 bases, and 14 bases lay in between. The CDR3 here is CASSLTAQGGEQFF. The CDR3 DNA reads TGTGCCAGCAGCTTAACCGCCCAGGGCGGTGAGCAGTTCTTC.

The chain joins TRBV7-9 to TRBJ1-5; TRBD1 matches at 8 bases. J was trimmed by 7 bases and V by 7 bases; bases with no gene match: 24. CDR3 length: 19 residues. In germline, CDR1 is SEHNR, CDR2 FQNEAQ (reference sequence). CDR3 region: CASIEDREGISHRHQPQHF. The CDR3 coding sequence is TGTGCCAGCATCGAGGACAGGGAGGGCATATCCCATCGCCACCAGCCCCAGCATTTT.

The V and J genes are TRBV18 and TRBJ1-2; D unclear. Trimming took off 1 base at V and 6 bases at J, with 12 bases between the two ends. Germline V gene sequence: CDR1 KGHSH, CDR2 LQKENI. The CDR3 contains 14 residues. In DNA, the CDR3 is TGTGCCAGCTCACCACAAGGGATAGCGCATGGCTACACCTTC. Translating it yields CASSPQGIAHGYTF.

This rearrangement joins TRBV30 to TRBJ2-7, with TRBD1 identical over 10 bases. The junction had 5 bases not matched to a gene; V was cut back by 3 bases and J by 0 bases. Germline V gives CDR1 GTSNPN, CDR2 SVGIG (reference sequence). This CDR3 region has 15 residues. DNA for the CDR3: TGTGCCTGGAGCGCCTGGACAGGGGGCTCCTACGAGCAGTACTTC. Protein: CAWSAWTGGSYEQYF.

The chain links TRBV10-2 to TRBJ2-3, with no clear D. This CDR3 is 12 amino acids long. The germline V and J ends were trimmed by 8 bases and 2 bases, with 8 bases remaining between them. Germline-derived CDR1 and CDR2 are WSHSY and SAAADI. The CDR3 DNA sequence: TGCGCCAGCGAAGAGCTCACAGATACGCAGTATTTT. It codes for CASEELTDTQYF.

The CDR3 spells CASSQGQGGVGSYNSPLHF. CDR3 DNA sequence: TGCGCCAGCAGCCAAGGACAGGGTGGTGTGGGCTCCTATAATTCACCCCTCCACTTT. The V call is TRBV4-1, the J call TRBJ1-6; 7 bases align to TRBD1. CDR3 length: 19 amino acids. CDR1 and CDR2 from the germline V gene are MGHRA and YSYEKL. J gave up 0 bases and V 1 base, and 9 bases lay outside the gene matches.